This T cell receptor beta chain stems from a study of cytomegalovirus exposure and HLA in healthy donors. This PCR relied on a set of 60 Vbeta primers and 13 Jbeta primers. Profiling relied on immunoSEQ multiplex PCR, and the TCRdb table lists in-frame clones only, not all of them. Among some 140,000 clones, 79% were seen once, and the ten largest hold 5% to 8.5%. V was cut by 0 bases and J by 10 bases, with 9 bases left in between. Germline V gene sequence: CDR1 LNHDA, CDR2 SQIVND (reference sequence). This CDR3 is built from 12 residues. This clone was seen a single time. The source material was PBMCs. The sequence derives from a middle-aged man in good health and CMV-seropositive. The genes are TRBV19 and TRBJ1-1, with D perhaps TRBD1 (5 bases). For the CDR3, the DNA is TGTGCCAGTAGTATAGATCTGGGGCGAGCTTTCTTT. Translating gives CASSIDLGRAFF. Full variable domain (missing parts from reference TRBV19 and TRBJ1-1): DGGITQSPKYLFRKEGQNVTLSCEQNLNHDAMYWYRQDPGQGLRLIYYSQIVNDFQKGDIAEGYSVSREKKESFPLTVTSAQKNPTAFYLCASSIDLGRAFFGQGTRLTVV.